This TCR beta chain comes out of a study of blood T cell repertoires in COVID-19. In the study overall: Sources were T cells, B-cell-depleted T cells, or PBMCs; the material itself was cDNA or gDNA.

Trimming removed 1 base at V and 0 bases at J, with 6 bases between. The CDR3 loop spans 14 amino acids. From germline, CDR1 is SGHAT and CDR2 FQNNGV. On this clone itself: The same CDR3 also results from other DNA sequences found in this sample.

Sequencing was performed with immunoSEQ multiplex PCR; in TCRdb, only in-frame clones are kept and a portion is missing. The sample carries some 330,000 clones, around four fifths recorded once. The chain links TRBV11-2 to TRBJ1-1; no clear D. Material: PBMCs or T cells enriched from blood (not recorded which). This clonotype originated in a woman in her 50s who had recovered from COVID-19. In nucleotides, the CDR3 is TGTGCCAGCAGCTTAGGACATTTGAACACTGAAGCTTTCTTT. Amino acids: CASSLGHLNTEAFF.